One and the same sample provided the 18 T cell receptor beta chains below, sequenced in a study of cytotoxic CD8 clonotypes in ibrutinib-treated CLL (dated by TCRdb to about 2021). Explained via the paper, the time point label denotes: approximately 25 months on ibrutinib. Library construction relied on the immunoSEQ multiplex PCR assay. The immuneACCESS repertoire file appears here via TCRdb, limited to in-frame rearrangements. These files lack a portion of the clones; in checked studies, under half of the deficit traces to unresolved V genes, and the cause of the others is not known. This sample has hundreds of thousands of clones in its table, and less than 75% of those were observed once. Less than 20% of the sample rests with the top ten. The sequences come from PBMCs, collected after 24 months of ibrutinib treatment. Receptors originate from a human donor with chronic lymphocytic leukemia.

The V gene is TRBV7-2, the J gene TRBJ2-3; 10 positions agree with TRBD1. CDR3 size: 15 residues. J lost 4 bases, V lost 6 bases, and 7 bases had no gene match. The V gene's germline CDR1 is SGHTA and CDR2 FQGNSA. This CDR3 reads CASRSDRGSSDTQYF. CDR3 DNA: TGTGCCAGCAGATCGGACAGGGGGTCGTCAGATACGCAGTATTTT.

The chain's CDR3 is CASSQALAGGPHETQYF. The CDR3 nucleotides are TGTGCCAGCAGCCAAGCCCTGGCGGGAGGGCCCCACGAGACCCAGTACTTC. This sequence joins TRBV5-4 and TRBJ2-5, with 9 bases that match TRBD2. Germline V gene sequence: CDR1 SGHNT, CDR2 YYREEE (reference sequence). With 4 bases clipped from V and 5 bases from J, the junction kept 15 bases outside the gene matches. CDR3 length: 17 residues. Combining the CDR3 with reference TRBV5-4 and TRBJ2-5 gives the whole variable domain ETGVTQSPTHLIKTRGQQVTLRCSSQSGHNTVSWYQQALGQGPQFIFQYYREEENGRGNFPPRFSGLQFPNYSSELNVNALELDDSALYLCASSQALAGGPHETQYFGPGTRLLVL.

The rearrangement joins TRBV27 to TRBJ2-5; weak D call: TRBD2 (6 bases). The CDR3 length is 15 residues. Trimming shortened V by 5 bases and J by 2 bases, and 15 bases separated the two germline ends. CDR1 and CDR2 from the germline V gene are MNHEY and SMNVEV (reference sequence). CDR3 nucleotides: TGTGCCAGCAGTCTCTCCACCGGACTACAAGAGACCCAGTACTTC. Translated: CASSLSTGLQETQYF.

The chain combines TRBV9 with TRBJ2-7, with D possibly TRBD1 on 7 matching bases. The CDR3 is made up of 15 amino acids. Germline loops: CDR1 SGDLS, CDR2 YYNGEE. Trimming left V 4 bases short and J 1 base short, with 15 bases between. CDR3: CASSPRDSGSYEQYF. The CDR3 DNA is TGTGCCAGCAGCCCTCGGGACAGCGGGTCCTACGAGCAGTACTTC.

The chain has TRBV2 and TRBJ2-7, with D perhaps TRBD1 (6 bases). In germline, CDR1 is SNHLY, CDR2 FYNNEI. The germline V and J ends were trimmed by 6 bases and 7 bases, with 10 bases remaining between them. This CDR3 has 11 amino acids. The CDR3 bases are TGTGCCAGCAGGGAACAGGGAGAGCAGTACTTC. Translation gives CASREQGEQYF.

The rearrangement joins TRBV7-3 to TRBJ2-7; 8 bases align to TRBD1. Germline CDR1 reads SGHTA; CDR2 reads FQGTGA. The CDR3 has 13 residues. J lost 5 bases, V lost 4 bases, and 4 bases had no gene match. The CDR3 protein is CASSWGTGNEQYF. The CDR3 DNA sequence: TGTGCCAGCAGCTGGGGGACAGGTAACGAGCAGTACTTC.

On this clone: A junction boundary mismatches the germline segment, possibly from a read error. Here the CDR3 DNA reads TGTGCCAGCAGTCCGCGGACAGAGCCACCGAACAACGAGCAGTTCTTC. It yields the protein CASSPRTEPPNNEQFF. The V gene is TRBV27, the J gene TRBJ2-1, with TRBD1 as a possible D gene (6 bases). Looked up from germline, CDR1 is MNHEY and CDR2 is SMNVEV (reference sequence). The CDR3 sequence is 16 residues long.

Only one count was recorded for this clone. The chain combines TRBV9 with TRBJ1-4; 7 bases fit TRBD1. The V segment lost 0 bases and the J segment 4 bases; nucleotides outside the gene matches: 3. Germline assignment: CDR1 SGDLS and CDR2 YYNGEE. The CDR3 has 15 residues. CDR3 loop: CASSVDQGDNEKLFF. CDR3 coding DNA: TGTGCCAGCAGCGTAGATCAGGGGGATAATGAAAAACTGTTTTTT.

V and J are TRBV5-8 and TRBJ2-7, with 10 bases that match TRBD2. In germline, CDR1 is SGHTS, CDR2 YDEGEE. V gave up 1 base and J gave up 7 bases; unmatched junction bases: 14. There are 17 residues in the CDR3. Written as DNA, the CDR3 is TGTGCCAGCAGCTTGCTCGTTACCAGCGGGAGGGCGGGTGAGCAGTACTTC. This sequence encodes CASSLLVTSGRAGEQYF.

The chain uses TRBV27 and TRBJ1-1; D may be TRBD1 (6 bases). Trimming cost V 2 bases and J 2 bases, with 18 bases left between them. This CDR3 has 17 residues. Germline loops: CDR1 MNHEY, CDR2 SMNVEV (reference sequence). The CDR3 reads CASSLKGTPGANTEAFF. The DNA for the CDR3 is TGTGCCAGCAGTTTAAAAGGGACTCCGGGGGCAAACACTGAAGCTTTCTTT.

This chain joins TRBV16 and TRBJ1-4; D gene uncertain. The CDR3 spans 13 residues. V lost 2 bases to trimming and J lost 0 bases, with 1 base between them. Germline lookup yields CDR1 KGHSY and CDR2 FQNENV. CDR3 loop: CASSQTTNEKLFF. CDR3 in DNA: TGTGCCAGCAGCCAAACAACTAATGAAAAACTGTTTTTT.

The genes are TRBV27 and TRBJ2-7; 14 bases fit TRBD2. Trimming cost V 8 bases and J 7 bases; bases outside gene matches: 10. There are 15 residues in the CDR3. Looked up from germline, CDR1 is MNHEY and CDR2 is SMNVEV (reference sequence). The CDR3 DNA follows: TGTGCCAGCGGTAAGGGACTAGCGGGAGTATGGGAGCAGTACTTC. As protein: CASGKGLAGVWEQYF.

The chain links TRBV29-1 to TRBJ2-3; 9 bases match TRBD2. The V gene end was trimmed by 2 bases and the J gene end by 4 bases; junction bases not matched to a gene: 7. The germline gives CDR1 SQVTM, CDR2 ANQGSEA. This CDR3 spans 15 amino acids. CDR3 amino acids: CSVEPGLAVPDTQYF. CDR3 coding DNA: TGCAGCGTTGAACCGGGACTAGCAGTCCCAGATACGCAGTATTTT.

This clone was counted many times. The CDR3 loop is CASKRVNTEAFF. CDR3 DNA: TGTGCCAGCAAGCGGGTGAACACTGAAGCTTTCTTT. The V and J genes are TRBV6-5 and TRBJ1-1; no clear D. CDR3 length equals 12 residues. Germline V gene lookup returns CDR1 MNHEY and CDR2 SVGAGI. The ends were cut back, 7 bases at V and 0 bases at J, with 6 bases in the middle.

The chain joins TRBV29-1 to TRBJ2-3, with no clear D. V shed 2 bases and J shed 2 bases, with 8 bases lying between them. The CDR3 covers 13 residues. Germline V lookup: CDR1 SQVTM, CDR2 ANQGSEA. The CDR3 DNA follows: TGCAGCGTTGAAACAACTAACACAGATACGCAGTATTTT. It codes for CSVETTNTDTQYF.

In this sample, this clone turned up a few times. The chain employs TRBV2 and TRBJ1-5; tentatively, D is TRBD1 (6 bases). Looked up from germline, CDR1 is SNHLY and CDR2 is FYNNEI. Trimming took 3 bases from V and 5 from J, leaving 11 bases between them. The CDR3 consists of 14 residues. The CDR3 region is CASSDFEGDQPQHF. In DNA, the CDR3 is TGTGCCAGCAGTGATTTCGAGGGGGATCAGCCCCAGCATTTT. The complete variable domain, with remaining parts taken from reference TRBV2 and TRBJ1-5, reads EPEVTQTPSHQVTQMGQEVILRCVPISNHLYFYWYRQILGQKVEFLVSFYNNEISEKSEIFDDQFSVERPDGSNFTLKIRSTKLEDSAMYFCASSDFEGDQPQHFGDGTRLSIL.

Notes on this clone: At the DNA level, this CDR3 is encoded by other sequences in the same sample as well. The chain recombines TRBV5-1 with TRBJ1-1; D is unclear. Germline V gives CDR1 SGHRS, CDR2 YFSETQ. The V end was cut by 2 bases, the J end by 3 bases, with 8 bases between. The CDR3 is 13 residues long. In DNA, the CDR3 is TGCGCCAGCAGCTTTAGGGAGGACACTGAAGCTTTCTTT. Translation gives CASSFREDTEAFF. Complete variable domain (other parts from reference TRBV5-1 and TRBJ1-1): KAGVTQTPRYLIKTRGQQVTLSCSPISGHRSVSWYQQTPGQGLQFLFEYFSETQRNKGNFPGRFSGRQFSNSRSEMNVSTLELGDSALYLCASSFREDTEAFFGQGTRLTVV.

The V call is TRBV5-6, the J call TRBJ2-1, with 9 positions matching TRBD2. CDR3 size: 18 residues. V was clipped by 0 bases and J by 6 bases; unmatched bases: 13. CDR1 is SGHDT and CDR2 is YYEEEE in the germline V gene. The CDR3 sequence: CASSLDPLLAGVGNEQFF. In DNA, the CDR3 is TGTGCCAGCAGCTTGGACCCTCTATTAGCGGGAGTCGGCAATGAGCAGTTCTTC.